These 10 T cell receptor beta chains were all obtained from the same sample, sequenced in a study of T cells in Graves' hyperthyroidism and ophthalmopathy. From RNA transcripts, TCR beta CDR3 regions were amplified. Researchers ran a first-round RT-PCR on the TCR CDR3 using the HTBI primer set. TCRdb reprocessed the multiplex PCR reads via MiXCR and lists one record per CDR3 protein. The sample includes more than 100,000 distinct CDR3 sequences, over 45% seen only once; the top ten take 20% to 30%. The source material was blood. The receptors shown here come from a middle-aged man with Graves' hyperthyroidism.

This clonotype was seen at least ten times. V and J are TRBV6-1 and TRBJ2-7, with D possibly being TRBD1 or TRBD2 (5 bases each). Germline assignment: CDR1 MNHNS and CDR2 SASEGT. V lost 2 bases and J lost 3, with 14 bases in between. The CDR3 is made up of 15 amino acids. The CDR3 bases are TGTGCCAGCAGTGAATTTGGGACCCTAAGCTACGAGCAGTACTTC. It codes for CASSEFGTLSYEQYF.

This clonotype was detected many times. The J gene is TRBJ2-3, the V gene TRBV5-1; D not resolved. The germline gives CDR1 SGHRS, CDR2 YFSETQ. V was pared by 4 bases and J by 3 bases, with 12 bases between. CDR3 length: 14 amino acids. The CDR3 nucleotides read TGCGCCAGCAGCCTGGGAAGTCCGACAGATACGCAGTATTTT. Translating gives CASSLGSPTDTQYF.

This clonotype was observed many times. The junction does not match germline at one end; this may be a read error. The DNA for the CDR3 is TGTGCCACCAGTGATTTACCGACAGGGCCCCTAAGCTTT. Residues: CATSDLPTGPLSF. V usage is TRBV24-1 and J usage is TRBJ1-1; the match to TRBD1 covers 7 bases. This CDR3 contains 13 residues. CDR1 KGHDR and CDR2 SFDVKD come from the germline V gene.

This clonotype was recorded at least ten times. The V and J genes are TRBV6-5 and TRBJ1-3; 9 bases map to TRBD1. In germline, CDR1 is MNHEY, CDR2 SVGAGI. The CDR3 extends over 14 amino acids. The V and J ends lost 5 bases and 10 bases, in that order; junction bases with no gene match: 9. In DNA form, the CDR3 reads TGTGCCAGCAGTCAAGCGGGACAGGGTAGGACCATATATTTT. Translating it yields CASSQAGQGRTIYF.

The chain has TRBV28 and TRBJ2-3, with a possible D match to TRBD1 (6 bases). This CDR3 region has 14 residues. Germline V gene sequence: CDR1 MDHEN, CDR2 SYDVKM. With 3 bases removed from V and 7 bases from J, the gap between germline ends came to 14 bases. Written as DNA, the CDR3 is TGTGCCAGCAGTTTTTTGGGGGCAAAGAATACGCAGTATTTT. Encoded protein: CASSFLGAKNTQYF. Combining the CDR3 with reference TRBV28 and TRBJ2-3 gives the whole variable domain DVKVTQSSRYLVKRTGEKVFLECVQDMDHENMFWYRQDPGLGLRLIYFSYDVKMKEKGDIPEGYSVSREKKERFSLILESASTNQTSMYLCASSFLGAKNTQYFGPGTRLTVL.

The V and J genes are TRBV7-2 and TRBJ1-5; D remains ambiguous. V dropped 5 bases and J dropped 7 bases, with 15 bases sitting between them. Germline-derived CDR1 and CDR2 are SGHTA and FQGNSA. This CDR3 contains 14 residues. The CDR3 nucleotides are TGTGCCAGCAGCGCGACACTTGGGTTACAGCCCCAGCATTTT. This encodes CASSATLGLQPQHF.

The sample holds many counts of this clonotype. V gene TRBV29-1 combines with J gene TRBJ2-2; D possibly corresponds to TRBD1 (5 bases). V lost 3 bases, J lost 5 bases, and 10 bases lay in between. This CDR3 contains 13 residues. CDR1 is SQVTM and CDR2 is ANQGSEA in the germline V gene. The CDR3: CSVDQGETGELFF. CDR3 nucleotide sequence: TGCAGCGTTGACCAGGGTGAGACCGGGGAGCTGTTTTTT.

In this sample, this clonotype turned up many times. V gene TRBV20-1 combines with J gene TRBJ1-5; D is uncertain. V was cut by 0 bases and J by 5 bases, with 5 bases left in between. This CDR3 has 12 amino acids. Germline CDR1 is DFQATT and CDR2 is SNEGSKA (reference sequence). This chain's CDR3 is CSARDSYQPQHF. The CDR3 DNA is TGCAGTGCTAGAGATTCTTATCAGCCCCAGCATTTT.

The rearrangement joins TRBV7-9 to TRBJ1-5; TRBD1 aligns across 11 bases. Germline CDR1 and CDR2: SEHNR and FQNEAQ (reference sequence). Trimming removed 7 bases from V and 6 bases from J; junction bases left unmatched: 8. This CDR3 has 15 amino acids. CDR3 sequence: CASTQGQGAGQPQHF. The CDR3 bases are TGTGCCAGCACCCAAGGACAGGGGGCGGGTCAGCCCCAGCATTTT.

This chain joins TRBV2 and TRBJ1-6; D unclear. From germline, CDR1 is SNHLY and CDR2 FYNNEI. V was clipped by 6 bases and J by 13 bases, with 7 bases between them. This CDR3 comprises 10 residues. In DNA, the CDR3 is TGTGCCAGCAGGCTAGGGCCCCTCCACTTT. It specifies CASRLGPLHF.